This TCR beta chain was recorded in a study of blood T cell repertoires in COVID-19. Sequencing used immunoSEQ multiplex PCR; TCRdb keeps in-frame clones, though not all of them. The profile covers about 120,000 clones, with around 76% appearing a single time and approximately 2.4% taken by the ten largest. The origin of this receptor is a man between 65 and 85 years old with acute or convalescent COVID-19. The sequencing input was peripheral blood.

The chain's CDR3 is CASSTRQGPYEQYF. CDR3 DNA: TGCGCCAGCAGCACCCGACAGGGGCCCTACGAGCAGTACTTC. This chain links TRBV5-1 with TRBJ2-7; 8 nucleotides agree with TRBD1. The CDR3 extends over 14 amino acids. In germline, CDR1 is SGHRS, CDR2 YFSETQ. The V gene end was trimmed by 4 bases and the J gene end by 2 bases; junction bases not matched to a gene: 5.